The entry below gives a single T cell receptor (beta chain) sequence along with its context. Its antigen is not identified. This record belongs to a study of cytomegalovirus exposure and HLA in healthy donors. The study's findings and limits: Most of the TCR beta V segments (in an earlier analysis) were productive either about 87% or about 30% of the time.

The study ran its PCR with 60 Vbeta and 13 Jbeta primers. Original processing notes: Unique TCR beta chains totaled roughly 81 million in a later count, with around 11 million of them shared. Measured with immunoSEQ multiplex PCR; TCRdb has only the in-frame clones, and not every one. The V and J calls and the clone size are those of that table, but D and trimming were determined from the DNA. This sample has under 150,000 clones; under 90% occur once, and the top ten carry 2.5%. Germline CDR1 and CDR2: MNHEY and SVGAGI. This CDR3 has 14 amino acids. Unmatched junction bases numbered 1, after V lost 2 bases and J lost 4 bases.

The sample consisted of PBMCs. The receptor comes from a boy aged 2 to 10 in good health and CMV-seronegative. The chain recombines TRBV6-5 with TRBJ1-2, with 10 nucleotides matching TRBD1. CDR3 amino acids: CASSYGTGAYGYTF. Here the CDR3 DNA reads TGTGCCAGCAGTTACGGGACAGGGGCCTATGGCTACACCTTC.